The rows below give T cell receptor beta chains drawn from one sample of a study of blood T cell repertoires in COVID-19. Data came from immunoSEQ multiplex PCR; TCRdb stores just in-frame clones and leaves some out. The data hold 330,000 or so clones, with about 90% observed a single time. The sample consisted of PBMCs or T cells enriched from blood (not recorded which). The source of these receptors is a woman under 40 who had recovered from COVID-19. Each CDR3 is given with its conserved first and last residue. D genes are given only for firm matches. Clone size is shown for a subset of rows, as once, few, many or a class of expanded clone.

.,TRBV5-1,TRBJ2-5,.,TGCGCCAGCAGCTGGGGTGTCGGACTCGCACAAGAGACCCAGTACTTC,CASSWGVGLAQETQYF
.,TRBV30,TRBJ1-4,.,TGTGCCGGGACGGAGGGAAATAATGAAAAACTGTTTTTT,CAGTEGNNEKLFF
.,TRBV5-6,TRBJ2-5,TRBD1,TGTGCCAGCAGCTGGACACGGGACAGGGGGCTAGAGACCCAGTACTTC,CASSWTRDRGLETQYF
.,TRBV7-3,TRBJ2-2,.,TGTGCCAGCAGCTTATGGGGCGGCGGGAACACCGGGGAGCTGTTTTTT,CASSLWGGGNTGELFF
.,TRBV29-1,TRBJ2-7,.,TGCAGCGACCGGGACAAGCGATACGAGCAGTACTTC,CSDRDKRYEQYF
.,TRBV28,TRBJ2-7,TRBD1,TGTGCCAGCAGTAAAGGGGGCACGTACGAGCAGTACTTC,CASSKGGTYEQYF
.,TRBV6-2/TRBV6-3,TRBJ2-2,.,TGTGCCAGCAGCGGGACACTAAACACCGGGGAGCTGTTTTTT,CASSGTLNTGELFF
.,TRBV3-1/TRBV3-2,TRBJ1-5,TRBD1,TGTGCCAGCAGCCAGTCCACAGGGGTAAGTCAGCCCCAGCATTTT,CASSQSTGVSQPQHF
.,TRBV6-5,TRBJ2-7,.,TGTGCCAGCAACCCCCACCGAGACCAGGGCTACGAGCAGTACTTC,CASNPHRDQGYEQYF
.,TRBV30,TRBJ1-1,TRBD1,TGTGCCTGGGCGAGGAGTGTTACAGGGACAGGCCCCAGGGCCCATCTTGAAGCTTTCTTT,CAWARSVTGTGPRAHLEAFF
.,TRBV12-5,TRBJ1-2,.,TGTGCTAGTGGTACCCAAACGGACTATGGCTACACCTTC,CASGTQTDYGYTF
once,TRBV7-3,TRBJ2-2,TRBD2,TGTGCCAGCAGCTTAAGGCTAGCGGGAGACACCGGGGAGCTGTTTTTT,CASSLRLAGDTGELFF
.,TRBV19,TRBJ1-2,.,TGTGCCAGTAGTATTGGTGTGGTGGGACACATGGACTATGGCTACACCTTC,CASSIGVVGHMDYGYTF
.,TRBV4-1,TRBJ2-5,.,TGCGCCAGCACCGTCAATAGCGGCAGGACCCAAGAGATCCAGTACTTC,CASTVNSGRTQEIQYF
.,TRBV5-3,TRBJ1-5,TRBD1,TGTGCCAGAAGGGTAGACAGGGGTCGGCCCCAGCATTTT,CARRVDRGRPQHF
.,TRBV7-2,TRBJ2-7,.,TGTGCCAGCAGCTTAGCGGGGAACCCGCGGGCTTACTTC,CASSLAGNPRAYF
.,TRBV6-1,TRBJ2-5,TRBD2,TGTGCCAGCAGTGACCAGAGCGGGAGGGCCGGAAAGACCCAGTACTTC,CASSDQSGRAGKTQYF
.,TRBV28,TRBJ1-4,TRBD1,TGTGCCAGCCGGACAGGAGCTAATGAAAAACTGTTTTTT,CASRTGANEKLFF
.,TRBV19,TRBJ1-2,.,TGTGCCAGTAGTATCGTAGGAGGGAACTATGGCTACACCTTC,CASSIVGGNYGYTF
.,TRBV5-8,TRBJ1-1,TRBD1,TGTGCCAGCAGCTTAAGACAGGGCACGAAGTGGATCTTT,CASSLRQGTKWIF
.,TRBV2,TRBJ1-1,TRBD1,TGTGCCAGCAGTACCCGGACAGGAAGAAACACTGAAGCTTTCTTT,CASSTRTGRNTEAFF
.,TRBV5-1,TRBJ1-1,.,TGCGCCAGCAGCTTGGAGGGGAAGAACACTGAAGCTTTCTTT,CASSLEGKNTEAFF
.,TRBV9,TRBJ2-2,TRBD1,TGTGCCAGCAGCGGTGGGACAGGGGGGCCCGGGGAGCTGTTTTTT,CASSGGTGGPGELFF
.,TRBV27,TRBJ1-1,.,TGTGCCAGCAGTTTATTGATGGGGGCAGGAACTGAAGCTTTCTTT,CASSLLMGAGTEAFF
.,TRBV7-9,TRBJ1-2,TRBD1,TGTGCCAGCAGCTTGGACAGGGGGAACAATGGCTACACCTTC,CASSLDRGNNGYTF
.,TRBV12-3/TRBV12-4,TRBJ2-7,TRBD1,TGTGCCAGCGCTGGGGACAGCTACGAGCAGTACTTC,CASAGDSYEQYF
.,TRBV29-1,TRBJ2-7,.,TGCAGCGTTGAAGGGGATCGGGAGCCCGGCGAGCAGTACTTC,CSVEGDREPGEQYF
.,TRBV9,TRBJ2-1,TRBD1,TGTGCCAGCAGCGCCTGGGGACAGGGAATCCCCAATGAGCAGTTCTTC,CASSAWGQGIPNEQFF
.,TRBV7-6,TRBJ1-3,.,TGTGCCAGCAGCTTAGGGCAGGGTACGGACGGAAACACCATATATTTT,CASSLGQGTDGNTIYF
.,TRBV11-3,TRBJ2-7,.,TGTGCCAGCAGCACTCCCGGAGGGGAGCAGTACTTC,CASSTPGGEQYF
.,TRBV19,TRBJ1-2,TRBD1,TGTGCCAGTAGCTTAGGGACAGCGGATGGCTACACCTTC,CASSLGTADGYTF
.,TRBV2,TRBJ1-2,TRBD1,TGTGCCAGCGAAGAGGGGGCGATACTAGCCTATTGGGGATATGGCTACACCTTC,CASEEGAILAYWGYGYTF
.,TRBV5-1,TRBJ2-1,TRBD2,TGCGCCAGCAGTGTTTCTAGCGGGGGCTACAATGAGCAGTTCTTC,CASSVSSGGYNEQFF
.,TRBV2,TRBJ2-7,TRBD2,TGTGCCAGCAGTGAAACTAGCGGGACCTCCTACGAGCAGTACTTC,CASSETSGTSYEQYF
.,TRBV10-3,TRBJ1-2,TRBD1,TGTGCCATCAGTGCCGGGACAGGGGAAGAGGGCCATGGCTACACCTTC,CAISAGTGEEGHGYTF
.,TRBV4-1,TRBJ2-7,TRBD2,TGCGCCAGCAGCCGAGGGACTAGCGGATCCTACGAGCAGTACTTC,CASSRGTSGSYEQYF
few,TRBV6-5,TRBJ2-3,.,TGTGCCAGCATAACTACAGATACGCAGTATTTT,CASITTDTQYF
.,TRBV19,TRBJ2-2,.,TGTGCCAGTAGTACCCGGACAGGAGGGACCGGGGAGCTGTTTTTT,CASSTRTGGTGELFF
.,TRBV7-9,TRBJ2-5,TRBD2,TGTGCCAGCAGCATAATAGCGGGAGTTTTGGAGACCCAGTACTTC,CASSIIAGVLETQYF
once,TRBV11-2,TRBJ2-1,TRBD2,TGTGCCAGCAGCCCCAGCCTAGGACTAGCGGGAGTGATCAATGAGCAGTTCTTC,CASSPSLGLAGVINEQFF
.,TRBV9,TRBJ1-4,.,TGTGCCAGCAGCGCCTCAGGGACTAATGAAAAACTGTTTTTT,CASSASGTNEKLFF
.,TRBV7-9,TRBJ1-1,TRBD1,TGTGCCAGCAGCCAAACGACAGGGGGCACTGAAGCTTTCTTT,CASSQTTGGTEAFF
.,TRBV18,TRBJ2-2,.,TGTGCCAGCTCACCCCCCGGTAGTTCAGGGGAGCTGTTTTTT,CASSPPGSSGELFF
.,TRBV10-1,TRBJ1-5,.,TGCGCCAGAGGACAGCGCAATCAGCCCCAGCATTTT,CARGQRNQPQHF
.,TRBV29-1,TRBJ2-7,TRBD1,TGCAGCGTGGAGGGACAGGGGGACGGCTACGAGCAGTACTTC,CSVEGQGDGYEQYF
.,TRBV11-2,TRBJ1-6,.,TGTGCCAGCAGCCGCTGGTCTATAAGGAGCTCCTATAATTCACCCCTCCACTTT,CASSRWSIRSSYNSPLHF
.,TRBV19,TRBJ1-2,TRBD1,TGTGCCAGTAGTATAACACAGGGGCTTGACTATGGCTACACCTTC,CASSITQGLDYGYTF
.,TRBV7-2,TRBJ1-3,.,TGTGCCAGCAGCTTAGGGGCAGGGAGGACTGGAAACACCATATATTTT,CASSLGAGRTGNTIYF
.,TRBV27,TRBJ2-5,.,TGTGCCAGCAAATTCACACAACAAGAGACCCAGTACTTC,CASKFTQQETQYF